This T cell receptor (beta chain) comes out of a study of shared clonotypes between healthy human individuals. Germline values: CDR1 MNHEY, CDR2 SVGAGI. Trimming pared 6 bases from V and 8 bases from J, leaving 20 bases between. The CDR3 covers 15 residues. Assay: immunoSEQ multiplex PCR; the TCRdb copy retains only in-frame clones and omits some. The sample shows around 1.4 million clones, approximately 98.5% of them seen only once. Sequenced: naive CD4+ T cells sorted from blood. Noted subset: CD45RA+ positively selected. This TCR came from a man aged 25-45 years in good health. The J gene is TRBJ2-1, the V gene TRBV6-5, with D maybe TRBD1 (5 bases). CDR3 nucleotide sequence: TGTGCCAGCAGCTCCCCGTCAGGGATAAGTGATGAGCAGTTCTTC. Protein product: CASSSPSGISDEQFF.